One and the same sample provided the 2 T cell receptor beta chains below, sequenced in a study of cytomegalovirus exposure and HLA in healthy donors (dated by TCRdb to the late 2010s). The library was produced with the immunoSEQ multiplex PCR assay. For the multiplex PCR, a mixture combining 60 forward primers for TCR Vbeta segments and 13 reverse primers for TCR Jbeta segments was used. TCRdb's version of the immuneACCESS table is confined to in-frame rearrangements and falls short of the full clone set. An unresolved V gene accounts for under half of the shortfall where checked; the remainder is of unknown origin. The sample records 150,000 to 200,000 clones, roughly three quarters of which are singletons. The leading ten clones occupy more than 1.5% of the sample. Sequenced material: PBMCs. The receptors derive from a woman between 50 and 59 years old in good health and CMV-seronegative.

This clone has a handful of counts. The chain carries TRBV7-3 and TRBJ2-1; maybe TRBD2 (5 bases). Germline CDR1 SGHTA, CDR2 FQGTGA. The V end was cut by 5 bases, the J end by 5 bases, with 10 bases between. This CDR3 is built from 13 residues. DNA for the CDR3: TGTGCCAGCAGCCCCCTAGCTAACAATGAGCAGTTCTTC. Translation gives CASSPLANNEQFF.

The chain employs TRBV20-1 and TRBJ1-1, with unresolved D. The CDR3 totals 10 residues. Trimming shortened V by 5 bases and J by 11 bases, and 12 bases separated the two germline ends. The germline V gene encodes CDR1 DFQATT and CDR2 SNEGSKA (reference sequence). DNA of the CDR3: TGCAGTGCTCCCCGGTCGAGGGCTTTCTTT. This gives the protein CSAPRSRAFF.